This TCR beta chain emerged from a study of CD8 T cells in ankylosing spondylitis. Study observations and caveats: Clones linked to the disease showed a CD8+ phenotype. They occurred at relatively low frequencies in peripheral blood. Researchers reportedly found disease-linked clones significantly enriched in matched ankylosing spondylitis synovial fluid. One TCR beta motif, made up of eight highly homologous variants, appeared characteristic of ankylosing spondylitis blood. Previously reported in reactive arthritis synovial fluid and blood were some of the motif variants.

The CDR3 consists of 15 residues. Germline CDR1 DFQATT, CDR2 SNEGSKA (reference sequence). V dropped 5 bases and J dropped 0 bases, with 14 bases sitting between them. This clonotype was recorded at least ten times. Its antigen is still unknown. With molecular barcodes, quantitative 5'-RACE was used to make the TCR beta libraries. TCRdb reprocessed the 5' RACE reads with MiXCR, giving one entry per CDR3 protein. The top ten clones hold 14% of a sample with about 220,000 distinct CDR3 sequences, around 6.6% of them seen once. This chain uses TRBV20-1 with TRBJ1-5; no clear D gene. Source material: blood, either unsorted or a sorted T cell fraction (not recorded which). This clonotype was obtained from a male donor with ankylosing spondylitis. CDR3 in amino acids: CSAPVAFHSNQPQHF. Here the CDR3 DNA reads TGCAGTGCTCCCGTAGCGTTCCATAGCAATCAGCCCCAGCATTTT.